The rows below give T cell receptor beta chains drawn from one sample of a study of Ad26.COV2.S vaccination and SARS-CoV-2 variants. Data came from immunoSEQ multiplex PCR; TCRdb stores just in-frame clones and leaves some out. The sample records under 300,000 clones, 70% to 90% being singletons. Sequenced material: peripheral blood, taken in a trial of Ad26.COV2.S vaccine versus placebo. Every receptor here comes from a person aged 18-60 years who received the Ad26.COV2.S COVID-19 vaccine or a placebo. CDR3s include the opening cysteine and the closing phenylalanine or tryptophan. A D gene is named only where the DNA matches it firmly.

d_call	v_call	j_call	cdr3_aa
.	TRBV7-9	TRBJ1-3	CASSFYKSGNTIYF
TRBD2	TRBV18	TRBJ2-1	CASSPQVPGGPGEQFF
TRBD1	TRBV28	TRBJ1-2	CASEDRGRGYTF
.	TRBV9	TRBJ1-3	CASSRQNSGNTIYF
TRBD1	TRBV7-3	TRBJ1-2	CASSFGTGEGYTF
TRBD1	TRBV2	TRBJ2-3	CASSEDRGLTDTQYF
.	TRBV15	TRBJ2-5	CATSRVLEETQYF
.	TRBV19	TRBJ1-2	CASSIDREGTANYGYTF
TRBD1	TRBV7-6	TRBJ2-1	CASSLFGTGDNNEQFF
.	TRBV6-6	TRBJ1-5	CASSYPGTGDNQPQHF
TRBD2	TRBV4-3	TRBJ2-2	CASSPRLAGGPFDTGELFF
.	TRBV28	TRBJ1-5	CASSLNHDSNQPQHF
.	TRBV4-1	TRBJ2-7	CASSPISVRVEGEQYF
.	TRBV7-6	TRBJ1-5	CASSLALGSNQPQHF
.	TRBV7-3	TRBJ1-1	CASSPGPMNTEAFF
.	TRBV29-1	TRBJ1-2	CSVAPGPYGYTF
.	TRBV3-1/TRBV3-2	TRBJ1-2	CASSQIGYGYTF
.	TRBV5-1	TRBJ2-1	CASSPLQGGEQFF
.	TRBV7-8	TRBJ1-6	CASSLGFNSPLHF
.	TRBV4-1	TRBJ1-1	CASSQDPITEAFF
.	TRBV30	TRBJ2-5	CAWSAGLQETQYF
TRBD1	TRBV5-6	TRBJ1-1	CASSWAGTGLSNTEAFF
.	TRBV6-5	TRBJ1-2	CASSYGLGTLLYGYTF
TRBD2	TRBV15	TRBJ2-5	CATSRGLAGGETQYF
.	TRBV19	TRBJ2-7	CASSIAGLTDYEQYF
.	TRBV29-1	TRBJ2-5	CSDGGATETQYF
.	TRBV4-1	TRBJ2-5	CASSQYPRGRETQYF
.	TRBV6-2/TRBV6-3	TRBJ2-5	CASSYLRARREETQYF